The rows below give T cell receptor beta chains drawn from one sample of a study of control samples from healthy donors and cancer patients. Method: immunoSEQ multiplex PCR; TCRdb's copy keeps in-frame clones and lacks some. The sample consists of under 200,000 clones, over 85% of them appearing once. The source material was blood. These receptors originate from a woman aged 40 to 49 in good health. Each CDR3 is given with its conserved first and last residue. Each record gives: D gene, V gene, J gene, CDR3 protein, CDR3 DNA. The D gene is left open where the match is weak.

d_gene: NA
v_gene: TRBV7-8
j_gene: TRBJ2-2
CDR3aa: CASSLARGATGELFF
CDR3nt: TGTGCCAGCAGCTTAGCGCGGGGAGCCACCGGGGAGCTGTTTTTT

d_gene: NA
v_gene: TRBV5-6
j_gene: TRBJ2-7
CDR3aa: CASSFRALRWDEQYF
CDR3nt: TGTGCCAGCAGCTTCCGGGCCCTCCGCTGGGACGAGCAGTACTTC

d_gene: NA
v_gene: TRBV10-1
j_gene: TRBJ2-7
CDR3aa: CASSEQLGLEQYF
CDR3nt: TGCGCCAGCAGTGAGCAGTTGGGACTCGAGCAGTACTTC

d_gene: NA
v_gene: TRBV29-1
j_gene: TRBJ1-4
CDR3aa: CSVLILEEKLFF
CDR3nt: TGCAGCGTTTTGATTTTGGAGGAAAAACTGTTTTTT

d_gene: NA
v_gene: TRBV4-2
j_gene: TRBJ1-1
CDR3aa: CASSQDLTGEAFF
CDR3nt: TGTGCCAGCAGCCAAGATCTAACCGGTGAAGCTTTCTTT

d_gene: NA
v_gene: TRBV6-1
j_gene: TRBJ1-5
CDR3aa: CASSGGSLPGNQPQHF
CDR3nt: TGTGCCAGCAGTGGTGGGTCCCTTCCCGGCAATCAGCCCCAGCATTTT

d_gene: TRBD2
v_gene: TRBV9
j_gene: TRBJ2-5
CDR3aa: CASSASGSGGQETQYF
CDR3nt: TGTGCCAGCAGCGCGAGCGGGAGTGGGGGTCAAGAGACCCAGTACTTC

d_gene: NA
v_gene: TRBV7-2
j_gene: TRBJ1-2
CDR3aa: CASSLDLRGTGRDLGGYTF
CDR3nt: TGTGCCAGCAGCTTAGATCTCCGAGGAACAGGGAGGGATCTGGGTGGCTACACCTTC

d_gene: NA
v_gene: TRBV7-8
j_gene: TRBJ2-5
CDR3aa: CASSDRDTGQETQYF
CDR3nt: TGTGCCAGCAGCGACCGGGACACGGGACAAGAGACCCAGTACTTC

d_gene: TRBD2
v_gene: TRBV20-1
j_gene: TRBJ2-1
CDR3aa: CSASGGVNEQFF
CDR3nt: TGCAGTGCTAGTGGGGGGGTGAATGAGCAGTTCTTC